The 5 T cell receptor beta chains reported below all come from one sample, sequenced in a study of T cell responses to AZD1222 COVID-19 vaccine. The data were produced by immunoSEQ multiplex PCR, yet TCRdb's version contains in-frame clones alone and is incomplete. This table has around 150,000 clones, approximately 91% appearing once. The input for sequencing was peripheral blood, taken 28 days after the second AZD1222 dose. All receptors come from an adult who received the AZD1222 COVID-19 vaccine.

The V call is TRBV18, the J call TRBJ2-7; 9 bases are a match to TRBD1. V gave up 1 base and J gave up 4 bases; unmatched junction bases: 5. This CDR3 contains 15 residues. In germline, CDR1 is KGHSH, CDR2 LQKENI. The CDR3 region has the DNA TGTGCCAGCTCACCACTGGACAGGGGAGGATACGAGCAGTACTTC. It is translated as CASSPLDRGGYEQYF. The complete variable domain, with remaining parts taken from reference TRBV18 and TRBJ2-7, reads NAGVMQNPRHLVRRRGQEARLRCSPMKGHSHVYWYRQLPEEGLKFMVYLQKENIIDESGMPKERFSAEFPKEGPSILRIQQVVRGDSAAYFCASSPLDRGGYEQYFGPGTRLTVT.

The chain employs TRBV28 and TRBJ1-5, with D perhaps matching TRBD1 (6 bases). There are 16 residues in the CDR3. Germline CDR1 reads MDHEN; CDR2 reads SYDVKM. The V end lost 4 bases, the J end lost 0 bases, and 13 bases lay between the germline ends. Here the CDR3 reads CASSYSGQNSNQPQHF. Written as DNA, the CDR3 is TGTGCCAGCAGTTACTCGGGACAAAATAGCAATCAGCCCCAGCATTTT.

The chain recombines TRBV5-1 with TRBJ2-2, with D hard to call. Germline V lookup: CDR1 SGHRS, CDR2 YFSETQ. CDR3 length: 14 residues. V lost 0 bases and J 2 bases, leaving 5 bases between the germline ends. The CDR3 bases are TGCGCCAGCAGCTTGGGAACCAACACCGGGGAGCTGTTTTTT. It specifies CASSLGTNTGELFF.

V usage is TRBV11-3 and J usage is TRBJ1-1; D unresolved. CDR1 and CDR2 (germline): SGHNT, YENEEA. V was clipped by 1 base and J by 5 bases, with 8 bases between them. The CDR3 has 13 amino acids. The CDR3 protein is CASSLVSGTEAFF. In DNA, the CDR3 is TGTGCCAGCAGCTTAGTATCCGGGACTGAAGCTTTCTTT.

V is TRBV20-1 and J is TRBJ2-7; D call uncertain. Looked up from germline, CDR1 is DFQATT and CDR2 is SNEGSKA (reference sequence). Trimming removed 7 bases at V and 6 bases at J, with 13 bases between. The CDR3 is 11 amino acids. DNA for the CDR3: TGCAGTGGAGGTGGAACCGGCGAGCAGTACTTC. Its translation: CSGGGTGEQYF.